Reported below is one TCR beta chain. The sample comes from a study of blood T cells in healthy people across ages. A sample-barcoded 5' primer and a J-beta primer mix were used in a second PCR of roughly 7 to 11 cycles. Each CDR3 protein gets one entry after TCRdb re-called the 5' RACE reads with MiXCR. The data show approximately 400,000 distinct CDR3 sequences, with over 45% seen just once and around 50% held by the top ten. Total RNA, at least 5 micrograms per sample, came from PBMCs. CDR1 and CDR2 (germline): MNHEY, SVGEGT. The trim removed 6 bases at V and 6 bases at J, leaving 8 bases unmatched. This CDR3 has 15 amino acids.

The rearrangement uses TRBV6-2 or TRBV6-3 and TRBJ2-1; TRBD2 aligns across 10 bases. The sample was blood. The clonotype originates from a man aged 60 to 69 in good health. The CDR3 bases are TGTGCCAGCAGCCCTCCCGGGACTAGCGTCAATGAGCAGTTCTTC. Translated, it gives CASSPPGTSVNEQFF.